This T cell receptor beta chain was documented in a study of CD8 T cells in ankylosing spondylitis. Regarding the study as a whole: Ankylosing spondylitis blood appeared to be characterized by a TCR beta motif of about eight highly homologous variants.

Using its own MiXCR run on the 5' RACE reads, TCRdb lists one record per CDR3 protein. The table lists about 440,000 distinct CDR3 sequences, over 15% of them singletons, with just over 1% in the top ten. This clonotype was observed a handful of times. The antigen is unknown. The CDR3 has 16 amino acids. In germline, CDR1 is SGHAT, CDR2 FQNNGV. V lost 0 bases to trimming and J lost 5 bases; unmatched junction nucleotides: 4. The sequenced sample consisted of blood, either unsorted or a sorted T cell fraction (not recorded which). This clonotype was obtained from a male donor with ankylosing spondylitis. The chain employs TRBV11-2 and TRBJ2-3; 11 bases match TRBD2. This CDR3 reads CASSLDVGLAVDTQYF. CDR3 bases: TGTGCCAGCAGCTTAGATGTGGGACTAGCGGTAGATACGCAGTATTTT.